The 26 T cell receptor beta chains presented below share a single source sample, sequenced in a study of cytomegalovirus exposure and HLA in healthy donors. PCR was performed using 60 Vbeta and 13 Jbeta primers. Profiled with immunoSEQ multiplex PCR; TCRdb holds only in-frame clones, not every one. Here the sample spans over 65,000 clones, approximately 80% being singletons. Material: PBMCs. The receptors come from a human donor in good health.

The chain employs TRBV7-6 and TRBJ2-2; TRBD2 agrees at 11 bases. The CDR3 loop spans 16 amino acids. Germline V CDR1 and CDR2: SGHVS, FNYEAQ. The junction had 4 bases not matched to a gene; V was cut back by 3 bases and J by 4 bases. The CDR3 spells CASSFGLAGGTGELFF. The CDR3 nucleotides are TGTGCCAGCAGCTTCGGCCTAGCGGGGGGCACCGGGGAGCTGTTTTTT.

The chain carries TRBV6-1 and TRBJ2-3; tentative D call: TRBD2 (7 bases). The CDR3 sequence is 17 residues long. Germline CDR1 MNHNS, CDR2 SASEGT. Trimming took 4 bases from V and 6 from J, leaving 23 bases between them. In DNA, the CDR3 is TGTGCCAGCAGTGTAAAGTCGAATAGGGGGGGACGGGATACGCAGTATTTT. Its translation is CASSVKSNRGGRDTQYF.

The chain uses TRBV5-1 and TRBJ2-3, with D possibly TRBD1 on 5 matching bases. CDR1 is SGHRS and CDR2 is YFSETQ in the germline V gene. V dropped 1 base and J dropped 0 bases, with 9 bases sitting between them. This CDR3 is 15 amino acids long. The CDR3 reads CASSLFRGSTDTQYF. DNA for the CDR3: TGCGCCAGCAGCTTGTTTAGGGGTAGCACAGATACGCAGTATTTT. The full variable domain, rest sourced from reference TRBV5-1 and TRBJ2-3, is KAGVTQTPRYLIKTRGQQVTLSCSPISGHRSVSWYQQTPGQGLQFLFEYFSETQRNKGNFPGRFSGRQFSNSRSEMNVSTLELGDSALYLCASSLFRGSTDTQYFGPGTRLTVL.

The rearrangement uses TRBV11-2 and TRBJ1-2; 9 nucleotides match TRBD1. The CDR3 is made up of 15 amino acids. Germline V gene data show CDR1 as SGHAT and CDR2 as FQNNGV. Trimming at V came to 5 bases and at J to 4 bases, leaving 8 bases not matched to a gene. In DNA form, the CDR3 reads TGTGCCAGCAGCGCCGGGACAGGGTTTGTCTATGGCTACACCTTC. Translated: CASSAGTGFVYGYTF.

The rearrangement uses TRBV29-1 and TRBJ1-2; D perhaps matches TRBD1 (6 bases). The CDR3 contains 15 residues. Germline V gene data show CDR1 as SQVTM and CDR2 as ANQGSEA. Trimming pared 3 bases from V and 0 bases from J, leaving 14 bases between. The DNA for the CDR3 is TGCAGCGTTGATTTTGGGGGGGCCCCTAACTATGGCTACACCTTC. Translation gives CSVDFGGAPNYGYTF.

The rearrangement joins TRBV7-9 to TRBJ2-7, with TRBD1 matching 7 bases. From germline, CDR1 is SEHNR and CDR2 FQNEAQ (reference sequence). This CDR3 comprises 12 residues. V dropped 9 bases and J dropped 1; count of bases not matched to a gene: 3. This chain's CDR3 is CASQQGSYEQYF. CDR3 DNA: TGTGCCAGTCAACAGGGGTCCTACGAGCAGTACTTC.

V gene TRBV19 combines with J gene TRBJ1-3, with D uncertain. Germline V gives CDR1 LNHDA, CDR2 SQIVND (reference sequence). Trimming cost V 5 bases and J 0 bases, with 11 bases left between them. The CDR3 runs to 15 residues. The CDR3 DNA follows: TGTGCCAGTAGTTTTCACAGAAGCTCTGGAAACACCATATATTTT. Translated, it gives CASSFHRSSGNTIYF.

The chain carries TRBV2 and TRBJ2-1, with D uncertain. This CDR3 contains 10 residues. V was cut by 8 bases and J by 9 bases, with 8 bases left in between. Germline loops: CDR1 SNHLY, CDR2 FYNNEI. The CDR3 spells CASRIREQFF. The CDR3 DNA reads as TGTGCCAGCCGTATCCGTGAGCAGTTCTTC. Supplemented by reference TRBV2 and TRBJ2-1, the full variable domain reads EPEVTQTPSHQVTQMGQEVILRCVPISNHLYFYWYRQILGQKVEFLVSFYNNEISEKSEIFDDQFSVERPDGSNFTLKIRSTKLEDSAMYFCASRIREQFFGPGTRLTVL.

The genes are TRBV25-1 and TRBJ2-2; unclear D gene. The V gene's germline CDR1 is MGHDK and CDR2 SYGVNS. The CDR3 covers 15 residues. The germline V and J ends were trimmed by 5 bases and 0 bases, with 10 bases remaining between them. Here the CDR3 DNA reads TGTGCCAGCAGTCCCTCTCCAGCGAACACCGGGGAGCTGTTTTTT. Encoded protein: CASSPSPANTGELFF.

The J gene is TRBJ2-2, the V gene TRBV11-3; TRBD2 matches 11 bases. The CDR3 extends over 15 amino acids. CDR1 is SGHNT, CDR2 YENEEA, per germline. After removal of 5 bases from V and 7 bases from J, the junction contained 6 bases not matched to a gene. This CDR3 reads CASSISGGVNGELFF. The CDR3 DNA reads TGTGCCAGCAGCATTAGCGGGGGGGTGAACGGGGAGCTGTTTTTT.

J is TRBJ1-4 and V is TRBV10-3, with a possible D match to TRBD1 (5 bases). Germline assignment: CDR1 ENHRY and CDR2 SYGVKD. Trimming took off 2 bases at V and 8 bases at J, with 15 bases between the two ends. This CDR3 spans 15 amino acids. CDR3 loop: CAISEGGAKEEKLFF. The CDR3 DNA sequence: TGTGCCATCAGTGAGGGCGGGGCAAAGGAGGAAAAACTGTTTTTT.

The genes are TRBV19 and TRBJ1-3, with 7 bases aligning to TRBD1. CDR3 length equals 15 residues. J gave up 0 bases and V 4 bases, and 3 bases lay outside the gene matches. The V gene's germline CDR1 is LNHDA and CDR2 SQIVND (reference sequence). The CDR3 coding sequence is TGTGCCAGTAGTAAGGACAGGCTCTCTGGAAACACCATATATTTT. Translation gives CASSKDRLSGNTIYF.

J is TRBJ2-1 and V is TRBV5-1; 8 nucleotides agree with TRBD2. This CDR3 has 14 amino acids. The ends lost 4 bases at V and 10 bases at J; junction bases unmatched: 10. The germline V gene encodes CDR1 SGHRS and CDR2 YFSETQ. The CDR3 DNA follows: TGCGCCAGCAGCGGGGGACTAGGGATGGGCGAGCAGTTCTTC. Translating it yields CASSGGLGMGEQFF.

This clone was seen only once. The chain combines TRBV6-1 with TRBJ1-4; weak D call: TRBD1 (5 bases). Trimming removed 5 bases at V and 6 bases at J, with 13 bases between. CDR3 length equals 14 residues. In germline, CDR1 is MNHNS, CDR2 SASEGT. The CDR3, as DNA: TGTGCCAGCAGTCCCCGGGGAGGGGATGAAAAACTGTTTTTT. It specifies CASSPRGGDEKLFF.

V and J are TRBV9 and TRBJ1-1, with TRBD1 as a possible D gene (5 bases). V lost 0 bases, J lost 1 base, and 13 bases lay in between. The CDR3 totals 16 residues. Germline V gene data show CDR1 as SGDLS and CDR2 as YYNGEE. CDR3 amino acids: CASSVEGGGGNTEAFF. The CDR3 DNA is TGTGCCAGCAGCGTAGAAGGCGGGGGGGGGAACACTGAAGCTTTCTTT.

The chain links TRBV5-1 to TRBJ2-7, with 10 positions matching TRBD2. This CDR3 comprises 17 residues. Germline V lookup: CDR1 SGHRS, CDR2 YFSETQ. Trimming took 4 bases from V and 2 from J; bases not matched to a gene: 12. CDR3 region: CASSPYPIAGGTYEQYF. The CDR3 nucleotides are TGCGCCAGCAGCCCATACCCTATAGCGGGGGGTACCTACGAGCAGTACTTC.

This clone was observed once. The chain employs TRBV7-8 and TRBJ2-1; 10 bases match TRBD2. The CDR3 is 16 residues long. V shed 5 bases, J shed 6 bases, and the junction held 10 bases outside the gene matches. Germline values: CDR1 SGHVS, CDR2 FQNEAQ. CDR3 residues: CASSPRPSGGINEQFF. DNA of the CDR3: TGTGCCAGCAGCCCCCGACCTAGCGGGGGCATCAATGAGCAGTTCTTC.

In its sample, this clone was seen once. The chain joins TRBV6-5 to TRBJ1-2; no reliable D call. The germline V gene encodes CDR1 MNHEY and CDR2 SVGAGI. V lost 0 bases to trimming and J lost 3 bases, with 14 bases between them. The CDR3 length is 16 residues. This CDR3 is CASSYSIRDTDYGYTF. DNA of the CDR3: TGTGCCAGCAGTTACTCGATCCGGGATACGGACTATGGCTACACCTTC.

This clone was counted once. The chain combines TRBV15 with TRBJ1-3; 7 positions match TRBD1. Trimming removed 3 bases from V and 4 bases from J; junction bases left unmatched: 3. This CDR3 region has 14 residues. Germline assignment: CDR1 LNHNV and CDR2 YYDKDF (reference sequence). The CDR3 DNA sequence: TGTGCCACCAGCAGGACAGGGACGGGAAACACCATATATTTT. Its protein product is CATSRTGTGNTIYF. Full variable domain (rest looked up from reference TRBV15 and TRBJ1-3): DAMVIQNPRYQVTQFGKPVTLSCSQTLNHNVMYWYQQKSSQAPKLLFHYYDKDFNNEADTPDNFQSRRPNTSFCFLDIRSPGLGDTAMYLCATSRTGTGNTIYFGEGSWLTVV.

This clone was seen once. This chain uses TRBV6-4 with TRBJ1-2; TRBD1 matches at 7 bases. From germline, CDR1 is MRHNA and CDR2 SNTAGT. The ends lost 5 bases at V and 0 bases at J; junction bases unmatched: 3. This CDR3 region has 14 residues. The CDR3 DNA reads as TGTGCCAGCAGTCACAGGGGAGCTAACTATGGCTACACCTTC. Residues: CASSHRGANYGYTF.

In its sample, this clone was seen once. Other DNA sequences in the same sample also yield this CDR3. CDR3 sequence reads: CASSVDRGTSGYTF. The DNA for the CDR3 is TGTGCCAGCAGCGTAGACAGGGGTACGTCGGGCTACACCTTC. The rearrangement uses TRBV6-1 and TRBJ1-2, with 8 positions matching TRBD1. The CDR3 totals 14 residues. In germline, CDR1 is MNHNS, CDR2 SASEGT. Losses at the gene ends were 6 bases for V and 8 bases for J; bases not matched to a gene: 11.

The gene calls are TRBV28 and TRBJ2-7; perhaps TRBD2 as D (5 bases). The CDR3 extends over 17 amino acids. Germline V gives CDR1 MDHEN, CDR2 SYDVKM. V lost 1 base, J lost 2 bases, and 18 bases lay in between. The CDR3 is CASSLSEEAYWTYEQYF. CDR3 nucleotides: TGTGCCAGCAGTTTATCAGAGGAGGCTTATTGGACCTACGAGCAGTACTTC.

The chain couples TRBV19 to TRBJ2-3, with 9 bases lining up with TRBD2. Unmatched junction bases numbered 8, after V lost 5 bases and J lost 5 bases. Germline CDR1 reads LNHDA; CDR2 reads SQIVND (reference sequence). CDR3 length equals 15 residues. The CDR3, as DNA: TGTGCCAGTAGTCGGGCGGGGGGGCTTCAAGATACGCAGTATTTT. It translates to CASSRAGGLQDTQYF.

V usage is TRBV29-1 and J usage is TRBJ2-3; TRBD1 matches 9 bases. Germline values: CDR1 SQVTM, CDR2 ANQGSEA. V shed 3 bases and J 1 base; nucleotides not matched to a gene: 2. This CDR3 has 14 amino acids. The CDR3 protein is CSVEDRGGTDTQYF. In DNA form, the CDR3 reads TGCAGCGTTGAGGACAGGGGTGGCACAGATACGCAGTATTTT.

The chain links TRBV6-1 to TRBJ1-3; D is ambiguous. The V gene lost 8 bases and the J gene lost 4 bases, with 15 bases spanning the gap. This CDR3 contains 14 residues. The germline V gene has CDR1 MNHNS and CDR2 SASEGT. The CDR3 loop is CASYEHNYGNTIYF. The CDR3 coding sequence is TGTGCCAGCTATGAGCATAACTACGGAAACACCATATATTTT.

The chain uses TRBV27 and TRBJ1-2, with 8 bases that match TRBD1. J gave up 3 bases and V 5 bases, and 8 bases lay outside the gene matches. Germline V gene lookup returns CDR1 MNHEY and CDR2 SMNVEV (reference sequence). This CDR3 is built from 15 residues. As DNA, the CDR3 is TGTGCCAGCAGTGCCCTCCAGGGGGCGGACTATGGCTACACCTTC. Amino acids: CASSALQGADYGYTF.